The TCR beta chain described here comes from a study of CD8 T cells in ankylosing spondylitis. MiXCR, run by TCRdb on the 5' RACE reads, gives a single entry per CDR3 protein. There are 250,000 or so distinct CDR3 sequences in the sample; approximately 20% occur only once, and around 33% lies in the top ten. The sequenced sample was blood, either unsorted or a sorted T cell fraction (not recorded which). The TCR comes from a male donor with ankylosing spondylitis or in good health (not recorded which).

CDR3 amino acids: CASRGESGNTIYF. CDR3 bases: TGTGCCAGCAGAGGTGAATCTGGAAACACCATATATTTT. The chain employs TRBV12-3 or TRBV12-4 and TRBJ1-3; D ambiguous. This CDR3 is 13 amino acids long. V lost 6 bases, J lost 1 base, and 7 bases lay in between.